This T cell receptor beta chain emerged from a study of blood T cell repertoires in COVID-19 (dated by TCRdb to 2019 to 2021). Some background on the complete study: The collaborator samples originated in the United States, Italy and Spain and spanned the acute and convalescent phases of COVID-19. Where available, HLA class I and class II types were taken from metadata supplied by the sample provider and were not determined by assay-based typing. The repertoires were released in a freely available public database meant as a resource for research on the immune response to SARS-CoV-2. A de-identified subject ID, COVID-19 status, age in years and sex were almost always included in the sample metadata. The prospective study material was composed of cDNA or gDNA derived from T cells, B-cell-depleted T cells, or PBMCs. Samples came from the ongoing ImmuneRACE study (first 160 participants) plus 1,254 subjects from 6 global collaborators. Deeply sampled blood TCRbeta repertoires from subjects exposed to, actively infected with, or recovered from COVID-19 were included in the dataset. Points the paper makes about the study in general: The quantity of clinical and demographic metadata differed by source and by participant and was supplied without curation.

In the prospective study, participants were 18 to 89 years old, resided in about two dozen geographic areas of the United States, and were enrolled through a virtual design. To assign participants to cohorts, the prospective study relied on clinical history that participants themselves reported in a screening survey and a study questionnaire. Exposed participants had been in contact with someone with a PCR-confirmed or clinician-diagnosed COVID-19 case within 2 weeks of study entry. In the prospective study, mobile phlebotomists collected whole blood, serum and a nasopharyngeal or oropharyngeal swab from each participant. Participants in the prospective study had the option to provide additional blood draws and questionnaires over a roughly 2-month period. Prospective study blood samples were shipped either frozen or at room temperature before DNA extraction. TCRbeta CDR3 regions were amplified from genomic DNA by means of the immunoSEQ Assay, a bias-controlled multiplex PCR. Under the source paper's analysis protocol: The number of nucleated cells in each sample was estimated from the amplification of reference gene primers within the assay. To quantify the absolute abundance of each unique TCRbeta CDR3 rearrangement, sequence reads were collapsed and filtered. For each sample, productive Simpson clonality was calculated as the square root of Simpson's diversity index across productive rearrangements. In TCRdb, the immuneACCESS table is reduced to in-frame sequences with V and J assigned. These tables do not hold every clone; where another copy was compared, an unresolved V gene accounts for under half, and the others remain unexplained. V and J calls plus clone size are reproduced from that table; the DNA served to infer D and trimming. The sample table holds roughly 260,000 clones, of which about four fifths were seen once. The top ten hold 3% to 4% of the sample.

This clone showed up just a few times. Its antigen is unknown. No qualities accompany the bases; no much larger clone lies one base away. After removal of 5 bases from V and 2 bases from J, the junction retains 15 bases not matched to a gene. Inclusive of the bounding cysteine and phenylalanine, the CDR3 is 18 residues long. The DNA shown is the 54-base CDR3, in frame from base 1. The germline V gene (reference sequence) gives CDR1 as SEHNR and CDR2 as FQNEAQ. The sequenced sample consisted of PBMCs or T cells enriched from blood (not recorded which). The receptor comes from a woman aged 40 to 49 who had been exposed to COVID-19. This chain joins TRBV7-9 to TRBJ2-5; 9 nucleotides in the junction match TRBD2. The bases read TGTGCCAGCAGCCAGGGGCCAGGCGGGGGGGCTGGGCAAGAGACCCAGTACTTC. Translated, it gives CASSQGPGGGAGQETQYF.